Reported below is one T cell receptor (beta chain). Its antigen remains unidentified. This record comes from a study of T-cell reconstitution after alpha-beta-depleted transplantation in children. Study-wide points: Some patients owed their high day-60 TCRbeta diversity to surviving recipient T cells and thymic progenitors. There were reportedly several hundred expanded graft clones from which alpha-beta T cells came about two months after transplant. T cells produced anew were the main source of T-cell counts and diversity one year after transplant.

The CDR3 consists of 15 residues. Germline lookup yields CDR1 LGHNA and CDR2 YSLEER. V gave up 8 bases and J gave up 6 bases, with 19 bases separating them. Unique molecular identifiers were incorporated into the prepared TCRbeta library. TCRdb re-called the PCR reads with MiXCR, one entry per CDR3 protein. Of 250,000 to 300,000 distinct CDR3 sequences in the sample, about 7.3% were seen once. The source is a female patient aged 2-10 years who had a stem cell transplant for Fanconi anemia, so the T cells may come from the graft donor. The sample consisted of peripheral blood, taken 360 days after TCRalphabeta/CD19-depleted stem cell transplant. The rearrangement uses TRBV4-3 and TRBJ2-2; tentative D call: TRBD2 (5 bases). The chain's CDR3 is CASGRMKRAPGELFF. Here the CDR3 DNA reads TGCGCCAGCGGACGAATGAAGAGGGCTCCCGGGGAGCTGTTTTTT.